Below, 8 T cell receptor beta chains from the same sample are listed, as sequenced in a study of cytomegalovirus exposure and HLA in healthy donors. In the PCR, 60 Vbeta and 13 Jbeta primers were used. Sequenced by immunoSEQ multiplex PCR; TCRdb stores in-frame clones only, minus some. The sample lists about 170,000 clones, 76% occurring once. What was sequenced was PBMCs. These receptor sequences come from a female donor in good health and CMV-seronegative.

The chain recombines TRBV30 with TRBJ2-1; 8 positions agree with TRBD1. Germline assignment: CDR1 GTSNPN and CDR2 SVGIG (reference sequence). Trimming at V came to 2 bases and at J to 13 bases, leaving 4 bases not matched to a gene. The CDR3 is 11 amino acids. In nucleotides, the CDR3 is TGTGCCTGGAGTAATGGACAGGGACAGTTCTTC. It encodes CAWSNGQGQFF.

This rearrangement joins TRBV7-8 to TRBJ2-5; perhaps TRBD2 as D (7 bases). TRBJ2-7 explains the end of the DNA better; the J call may be wrong. The CDR3 has 16 residues. Germline CDR1 SGHVS, CDR2 FQNEAQ. CDR3 DNA: TGTGCCAGCAACCGGTACGGGGGGCAGAGCTCCTACGAGCAGTACTTC. Its protein product is CASNRYGGQSSYEQYF.

A note on this clone: The same CDR3 can be traced to other DNA sequences in this sample. The J gene is TRBJ2-7, the V gene TRBV7-2; 8 positions match TRBD2. Trimming at V came to 4 bases and at J to 4 bases, leaving 12 bases not matched to a gene. The CDR3 spans 16 residues. Germline-derived CDR1 and CDR2 are SGHTA and FQGNSA. CDR3 in DNA: TGTGCCAGCAGCTACGCCGGAACTAGCGGAAATTACGAGCAGTACTTC. Translation: CASSYAGTSGNYEQYF.

The CDR3 DNA sequence: TGTGCCTCATGCTCAGGTCCAACTGCCAGGGTTTCCTATGGCTACACCTTC. Its protein product is CASCSGPTARVSYGYTF. The chain links TRBV5-4 to TRBJ1-2; D is possibly TRBD1 (5 bases). Germline CDR1 SGHNT, CDR2 YYREEE (reference sequence). Trimming removed 10 bases at V and 4 bases at J, with 29 bases between. This CDR3 has 17 amino acids.

The rearrangement joins TRBV6-5 to TRBJ2-1; TRBD2 matches 11 bases. The CDR3 covers 15 residues. Trimming cost V 8 bases and J 7 bases; bases outside gene matches: 10. Per germline, CDR1 MNHEY and CDR2 SVGAGI. The CDR3 bases are TGTGCCAGCGGTAGCGGGGGGGCCTTAGGGAATGAGCAGTTCTTC. Its translation: CASGSGGALGNEQFF.

The chain combines TRBV7-8 with TRBJ2-5; tentative D call: TRBD1 (6 bases). CDR3 length: 17 residues. Germline CDR1 and CDR2: SGHVS and FQNEAQ. Trimming took off 1 base at V and 5 bases at J, with 20 bases between the two ends. The CDR3 coding sequence is TGTGCCAGCAGCTTAGTTCGATTCGTGGGGGCCCGGGAGACCCAGTACTTC. Translating it yields CASSLVRFVGARETQYF.

About this clone: One junction end disagrees with the germline gene, perhaps due to a read error. This sample includes further DNA sequences coding for the same CDR3. This rearrangement joins TRBV6-4 to TRBJ2-6; D might be TRBD1 (5 bases). The CDR3 covers 14 residues. The germline gives CDR1 MRHNA, CDR2 SNTAGT. Here the CDR3 reads CASSDNSGANGLTF. The CDR3 DNA is TGTGCCAGCAGTGACAACTCTGGGGCCAACGGCCTGACTTTC.

The genes are TRBV7-6 and TRBJ2-1; D is unclear. This CDR3 is 14 amino acids long. V was shortened by 0 bases and J by 10 bases, with 13 bases between the two germline ends. CDR1 SGHVS and CDR2 FNYEAQ come from the germline V gene. CDR3 in amino acids: CASSLAPVAPEQFF. CDR3 bases: TGTGCCAGCAGCTTAGCCCCAGTGGCTCCAGAGCAGTTCTTC.